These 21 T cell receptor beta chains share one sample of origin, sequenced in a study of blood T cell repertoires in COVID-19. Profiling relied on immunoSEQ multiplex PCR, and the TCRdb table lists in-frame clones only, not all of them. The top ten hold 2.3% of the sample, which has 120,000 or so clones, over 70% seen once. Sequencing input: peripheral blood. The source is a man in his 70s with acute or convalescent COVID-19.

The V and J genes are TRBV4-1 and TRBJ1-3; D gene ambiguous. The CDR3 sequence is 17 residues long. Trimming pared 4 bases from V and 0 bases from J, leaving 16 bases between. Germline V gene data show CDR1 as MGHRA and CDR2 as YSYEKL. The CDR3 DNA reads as TGCGCCAGCAGCCCCTTGAAGCAGGCCCACTCTGGAAACACCATATATTTT. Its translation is CASSPLKQAHSGNTIYF.

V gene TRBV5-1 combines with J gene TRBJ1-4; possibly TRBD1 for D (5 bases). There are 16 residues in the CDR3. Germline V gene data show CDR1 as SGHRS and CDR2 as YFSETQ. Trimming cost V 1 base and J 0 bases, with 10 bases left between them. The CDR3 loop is CASSLQSGATNEKLFF. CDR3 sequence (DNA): TGCGCCAGCAGCTTGCAGTCGGGGGCAACTAATGAAAAACTGTTTTTT. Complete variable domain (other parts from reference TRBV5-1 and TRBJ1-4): KAGVTQTPRYLIKTRGQQVTLSCSPISGHRSVSWYQQTPGQGLQFLFEYFSETQRNKGNFPGRFSGRQFSNSRSEMNVSTLELGDSALYLCASSLQSGATNEKLFFGSGTQLSVL.

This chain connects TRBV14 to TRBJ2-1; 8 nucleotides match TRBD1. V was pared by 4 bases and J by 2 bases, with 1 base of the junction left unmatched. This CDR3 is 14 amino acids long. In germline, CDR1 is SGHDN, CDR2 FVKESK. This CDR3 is CASSRTGTYNEQFF. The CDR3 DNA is TGTGCCAGCAGCCGGACAGGGACCTACAATGAGCAGTTCTTC.

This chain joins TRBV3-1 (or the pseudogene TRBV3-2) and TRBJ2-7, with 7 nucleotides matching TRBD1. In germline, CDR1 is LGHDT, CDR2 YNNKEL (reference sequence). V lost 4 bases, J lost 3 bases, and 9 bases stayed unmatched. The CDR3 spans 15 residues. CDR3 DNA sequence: TGTGCCAGCAGCCGGACTGGACAGGCCCTCTACGAGCAGTACTTC. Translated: CASSRTGQALYEQYF.

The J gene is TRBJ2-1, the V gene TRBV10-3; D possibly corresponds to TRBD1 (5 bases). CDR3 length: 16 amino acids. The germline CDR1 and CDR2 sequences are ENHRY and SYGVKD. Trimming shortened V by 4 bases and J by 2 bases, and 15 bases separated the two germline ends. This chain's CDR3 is CAISGGRAETYNEQFF. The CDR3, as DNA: TGTGCCATCAGTGGGGGCAGGGCGGAAACCTACAATGAGCAGTTCTTC.

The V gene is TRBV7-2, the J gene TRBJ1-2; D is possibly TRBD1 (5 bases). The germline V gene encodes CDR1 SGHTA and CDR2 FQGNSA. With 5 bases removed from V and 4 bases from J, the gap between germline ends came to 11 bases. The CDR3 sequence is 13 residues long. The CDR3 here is CASSVRAPYGYTF. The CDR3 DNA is TGTGCCAGCAGCGTCAGGGCCCCCTATGGCTACACCTTC.

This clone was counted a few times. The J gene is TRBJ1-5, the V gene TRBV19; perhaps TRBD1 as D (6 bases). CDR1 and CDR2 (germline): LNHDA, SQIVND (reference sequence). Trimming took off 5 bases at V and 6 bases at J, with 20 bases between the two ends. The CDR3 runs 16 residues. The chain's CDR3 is CASSSRGGSVFQPQHF. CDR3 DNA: TGTGCCAGTAGTTCAAGGGGGGGGTCAGTTTTTCAGCCCCAGCATTTT.

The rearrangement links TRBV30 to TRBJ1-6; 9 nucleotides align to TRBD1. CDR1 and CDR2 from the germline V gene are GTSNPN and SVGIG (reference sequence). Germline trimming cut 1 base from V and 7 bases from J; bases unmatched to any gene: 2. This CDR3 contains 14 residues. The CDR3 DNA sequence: TGTGCCTGGAGTGGAACAGGGGGCAATTCACCCCTCCACTTT. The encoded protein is CAWSGTGGNSPLHF.

The CDR3 nucleotides are TGCGCCAGCAGCATGAAGGGACAGGGTGGTCCGCAAAATTCACCCCTCCACTTT. This translates into CASSMKGQGGPQNSPLHF. The chain carries TRBV5-1 and TRBJ1-6; TRBD1 matches at 9 bases. J lost 7 bases, V lost 4 bases, and 15 bases had no gene match. Germline V gene sequence: CDR1 SGHRS, CDR2 YFSETQ. The CDR3 consists of 18 residues.

CDR3 loop: CATVQGAYTEAFF. CDR3 DNA sequence: TGTGCCACCGTACAGGGGGCTTACACTGAAGCTTTCTTT. The chain couples TRBV19 to TRBJ1-1, with 9 positions matching TRBD1. V dropped 10 bases and J dropped 3; count of bases not matched to a gene: 6. CDR3 length: 13 amino acids. The germline CDR1 and CDR2 sequences are LNHDA and SQIVND (reference sequence).

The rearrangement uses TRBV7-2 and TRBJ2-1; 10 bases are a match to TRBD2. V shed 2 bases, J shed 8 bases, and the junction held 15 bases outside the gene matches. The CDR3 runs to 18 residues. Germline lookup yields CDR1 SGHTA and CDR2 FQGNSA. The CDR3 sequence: CASSLIRGAGGLWDEQFF. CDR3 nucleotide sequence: TGTGCCAGCAGCTTAATTAGGGGAGCGGGGGGGCTCTGGGATGAGCAGTTCTTC.

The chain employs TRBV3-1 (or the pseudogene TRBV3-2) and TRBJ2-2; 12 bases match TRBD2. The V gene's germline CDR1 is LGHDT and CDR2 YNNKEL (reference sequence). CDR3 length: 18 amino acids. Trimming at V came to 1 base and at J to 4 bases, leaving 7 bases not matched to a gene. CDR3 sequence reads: CASSQALAGGSGTGELFF. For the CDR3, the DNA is TGTGCCAGCAGCCAAGCTCTAGCGGGGGGGTCCGGCACCGGGGAGCTGTTTTTT.

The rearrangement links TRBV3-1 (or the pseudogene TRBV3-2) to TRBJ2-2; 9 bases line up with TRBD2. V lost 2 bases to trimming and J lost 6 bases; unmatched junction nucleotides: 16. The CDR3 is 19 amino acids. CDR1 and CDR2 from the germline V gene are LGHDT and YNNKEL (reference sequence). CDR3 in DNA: TGTGCCAGCAGCCAACCCCCTGGGGCAGGCGGGGGGGCCCCCGGGGAGCTGTTTTTT. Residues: CASSQPPGAGGGAPGELFF.

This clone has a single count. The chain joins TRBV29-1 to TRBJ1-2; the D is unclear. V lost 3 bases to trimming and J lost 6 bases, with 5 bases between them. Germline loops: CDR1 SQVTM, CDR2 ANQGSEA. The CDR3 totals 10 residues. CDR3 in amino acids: CSVERNGYTF. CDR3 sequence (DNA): TGCAGCGTTGAGAGAAATGGCTACACCTTC.

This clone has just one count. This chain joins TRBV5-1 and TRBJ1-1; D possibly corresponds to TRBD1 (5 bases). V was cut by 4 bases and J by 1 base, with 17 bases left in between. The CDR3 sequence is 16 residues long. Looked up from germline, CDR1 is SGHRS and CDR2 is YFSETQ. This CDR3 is CASSPNARQKNTEAFF. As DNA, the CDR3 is TGCGCCAGCAGCCCAAACGCGAGACAGAAGAACACTGAAGCTTTCTTT.

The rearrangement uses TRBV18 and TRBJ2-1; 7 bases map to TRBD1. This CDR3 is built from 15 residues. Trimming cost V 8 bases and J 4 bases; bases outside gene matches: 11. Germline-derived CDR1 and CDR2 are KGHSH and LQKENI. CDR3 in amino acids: CASRVTGQPYNEQFF. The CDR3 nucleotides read TGTGCCAGCCGAGTGACAGGGCAGCCTTACAATGAGCAGTTCTTC.

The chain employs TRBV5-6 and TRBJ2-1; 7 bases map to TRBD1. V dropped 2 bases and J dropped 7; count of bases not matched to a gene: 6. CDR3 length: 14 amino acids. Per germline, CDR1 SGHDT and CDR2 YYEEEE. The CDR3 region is CASSFTGDGNEQFF. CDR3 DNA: TGTGCCAGCAGCTTTACAGGGGACGGTAATGAGCAGTTCTTC. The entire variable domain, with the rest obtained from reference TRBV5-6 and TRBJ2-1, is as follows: DAGVTQSPTHLIKTRGQQVTLRCSPKSGHDTVSWYQQALGQGPQFIFQYYEEEERQRGNFPDRFSGHQFPNYSSELNVNALLLGDSALYLCASSFTGDGNEQFFGPGTRLTVL.

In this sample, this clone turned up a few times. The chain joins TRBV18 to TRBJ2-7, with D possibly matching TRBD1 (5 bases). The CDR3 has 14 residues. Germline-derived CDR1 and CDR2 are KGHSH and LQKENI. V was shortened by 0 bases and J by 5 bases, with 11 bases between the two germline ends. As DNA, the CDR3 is TGTGCCAGCTCACCACCTTCCAGGGTAGACGAGCAGTACTTC. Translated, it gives CASSPPSRVDEQYF.

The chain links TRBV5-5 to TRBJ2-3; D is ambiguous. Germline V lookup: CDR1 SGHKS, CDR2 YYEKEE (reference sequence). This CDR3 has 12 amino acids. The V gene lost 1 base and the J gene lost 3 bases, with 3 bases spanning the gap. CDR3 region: CASSLTTDTQYF. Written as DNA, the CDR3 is TGTGCCAGCAGCTTGACAACAGATACGCAGTATTTT.

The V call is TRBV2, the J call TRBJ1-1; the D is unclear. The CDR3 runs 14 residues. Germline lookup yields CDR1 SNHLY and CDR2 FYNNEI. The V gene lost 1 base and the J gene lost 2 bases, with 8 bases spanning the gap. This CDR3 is CASSEGRINTEAFF. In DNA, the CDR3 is TGTGCCAGCAGTGAAGGGAGGATTAACACTGAAGCTTTCTTT.

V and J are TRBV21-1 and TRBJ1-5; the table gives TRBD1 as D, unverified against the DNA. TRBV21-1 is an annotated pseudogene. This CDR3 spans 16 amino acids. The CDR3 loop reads CASSKEGVVSNQPQHF. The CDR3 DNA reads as TGTGCCAGCAGCAAAGAAGGGGTTGTAAGCAATCAGCCCCAGCATTTT.